Below are 26 T cell receptor beta chains sequenced from a single sample in a study of molecular identifiers for immune sequencing clone quantification. Each CDR3 protein gets one entry after TCRdb re-called the PCR reads with MiXCR. The sample includes about 300,000 distinct CDR3 sequences, about 20% seen only once; the top ten take 0.7% to 0.9%. The sequencing input was naive CD8+ T cells from blood, with Jurkat cell RNA spiked in. Subset specified: FACS-sorted CD8+CD4-CCR7+CD45RA+ naive T cells. These TCRs come from a human donor in good health. Some libraries in this study had Jurkat cell RNA spiked in.

This clonotype has a count of ten or more. The gene calls are TRBV29-1 and TRBJ2-2; D gene unclear. The CDR3 contains 14 residues. V was shortened by 4 bases and J by 0 bases, with 9 bases between the two germline ends. Germline V gene lookup returns CDR1 SQVTM and CDR2 ANQGSEA. CDR3 loop: CSVVRGSNTGELFF. The CDR3 bases are TGCAGCGTTGTTCGTGGGTCGAACACCGGGGAGCTGTTTTTT.

This clonotype was counted many times. This chain joins TRBV4-3 and TRBJ2-7; 9 nucleotides line up with TRBD1. Germline CDR1 LGHNA, CDR2 YSLEER. The CDR3 spans 15 residues. J lost 2 bases, V lost 3 bases, and 5 bases had no gene match. The CDR3 here is CASSQDRGFTYEQYF. In DNA form, the CDR3 reads TGCGCCAGCAGCCAGGACAGGGGATTTACCTACGAGCAGTACTTC.

The chain couples TRBV14 to TRBJ1-1; a possible D gene is TRBD1 (5 bases). Germline loops: CDR1 SGHDN, CDR2 FVKESK. Trimming stripped 4 bases from V and 7 bases from J, with 19 bases between. CDR3 length: 15 amino acids. CDR3 DNA: TGTGCCAGCAGCCCAGAGGTAGGGGCTCGAGGTGAAGCTTTCTTT. Its translation is CASSPEVGARGEAFF.

This clonotype was seen many times. This chain uses TRBV6-2 or TRBV6-3 with TRBJ2-2; 10 bases agree with TRBD2. V shed 5 bases, J shed 6 bases, and the junction held 3 bases outside the gene matches. This CDR3 has 14 amino acids. In germline, CDR1 is MNHEY, CDR2 SVGEGT. The CDR3 sequence is CASSPSGRAGELFF. CDR3 nucleotide sequence: TGTGCCAGCAGTCCAAGCGGGAGGGCCGGGGAGCTGTTTTTT.

This clonotype was observed at least ten times. The genes are TRBV11-2 and TRBJ2-3; TRBD2 aligns across 8 bases. Germline V gene sequence: CDR1 SGHAT, CDR2 FQNNGV. V was pared by 11 bases and J by 5 bases, with 12 bases of the junction left unmatched. This CDR3 is 14 amino acids long. CDR3 loop: CAGHPLAAKDTQYF. CDR3 nucleotide sequence: TGTGCCGGGCACCCACTAGCGGCTAAAGATACGCAGTATTTT. Full variable domain (outside the CDR3, taken from reference TRBV11-2 and TRBJ2-3): EAGVAQSPRYKIIEKRQSVAFWCNPISGHATLYWYQQILGQGPKLLIQFQNNGVVDDSQLPKDRFSAERLKGVDSTLKIQPAKLEDSAVYLCAGHPLAAKDTQYFGPGTRLTVL.

This clonotype was detected many times. The rearrangement uses TRBV7-9 and TRBJ2-7, with 7 bases that match TRBD2. The J segment lost 4 bases and the V segment lost 1 base, leaving 10 bases of the junction unmatched. The V gene's germline CDR1 is SEHNR and CDR2 FQNEAQ (reference sequence). This CDR3 has 16 amino acids. CDR3 in DNA: TGTGCCAGCAGCTTAGGCAACGGGGGGATTGAATACGAGCAGTACTTC. This codes for CASSLGNGGIEYEQYF.

Regarding this clonotype: A much larger clonotype is one base distant, so this may be a read error. Because it lacks the conserved phenylalanine or tryptophan at the end, this CDR3 is likely a read error. The chain carries TRBV7-8 and TRBJ2-1; D is perhaps TRBD2 (6 bases). CDR1 is SGHVS, CDR2 FQNEAQ, per germline. V gave up 3 bases and J gave up 9 bases, with 12 bases separating them. The CDR3 runs 13 residues. Here the CDR3 DNA reads TGTGCCAGCAGCTTGGAACTAGCTACTGAGCAGTTCCTC. It is translated as CASSLELATEQFL.

V is TRBV7-2 and J is TRBJ2-3; 11 bases are shared with TRBD2. The J segment lost 2 bases and the V segment lost 3 bases, leaving 4 bases of the junction unmatched. In germline, CDR1 is SGHTA, CDR2 FQGNSA. The CDR3 spans 16 residues. The CDR3 region has the DNA TGTGCCAGCAGCTTTAGCGGGGGGGCCTACACAGATACGCAGTATTTT. It specifies CASSFSGGAYTDTQYF.

To note about this clonotype: This may stem from a read error, because a much larger clone lies one nucleotide away. The genes are TRBV5-3 and TRBJ2-6; D possibly corresponds to TRBD1 (5 bases). TRBV5-3 is placed among ORFs of uncertain function. The CDR3 spans 20 residues. The CDR3 bases are TGTGCCAGCAGCTTGGCCCCCGACTGGAAATCGAGCTCTGGGGCCAACGTCCTGGCTTTC. This encodes CASSLAPDWKSSSGANVLAF.

This clonotype was picked up many times. The rearrangement uses TRBV7-6 and TRBJ2-3, with D possibly matching TRBD2 (6 bases). Germline loops: CDR1 SGHVS, CDR2 FNYEAQ. Trimming took 5 bases from V and 3 from J, leaving 9 bases between them. The CDR3 contains 13 residues. As DNA, the CDR3 is TGTGCCAGCAGCAGGGACTTAACAGATACGCAGTATTTT. Translation: CASSRDLTDTQYF. Filled out from reference TRBV7-6 and TRBJ2-3, the complete variable domain reads GAGVSQSPRYKVTKRGQDVALRCDPISGHVSLYWYRQALGQGPEFLTYFNYEAQQDKSGLPNDRFSAERPEGSISTLTIQRTEQRDSAMYRCASSRDLTDTQYFGPGTRLTVL.

For this clonotype: This may be a read error, as it is one base from a much larger clone. The V and J genes are TRBV12-3 or TRBV12-4 and TRBJ2-7; unclear D gene. The CDR3 has 15 amino acids. CDR3 DNA sequence: TGTGGCAGCAGCCACTTGGACGCGGCCAACTACGAGCAGTACTTC. This translates into CGSSHLDAANYEQYF.

This clonotype was detected many times. The chain couples TRBV12-3 or TRBV12-4 to TRBJ2-3; D is unclear. CDR3 length equals 14 residues. The germline V and J ends were trimmed by 7 bases and 0 bases, with 11 bases remaining between them. CDR3 in amino acids: CASTTPASTDTQYF. For the CDR3, the DNA is TGTGCCAGCACCACCCCGGCTAGCACAGATACGCAGTATTTT.

Only a few counts were recorded for this clonotype. V usage is TRBV6-5 and J usage is TRBJ2-1; 9 bases are a match to TRBD1. V shed 11 bases and J 8 bases; nucleotides not matched to a gene: 10. The CDR3 consists of 13 residues. CDR1 is MNHEY, CDR2 SVGAGI, per germline. The CDR3 sequence: CAGPGQGFDEQFF. CDR3 nucleotide sequence: TGTGCCGGACCGGGACAGGGTTTCGATGAGCAGTTCTTC.

A note on this clonotype: A much larger clonotype is one base distant, so this may be a read error. The rearrangement links TRBV29-1 to TRBJ2-7, with 11 bases lining up with TRBD2. From germline, CDR1 is SQVTM and CDR2 ANQGSEA. CDR3 size: 14 residues. CDR3 sequence: CSVGTSGGFYGQYF. Here the CDR3 DNA reads TGCAGCGTCGGTACTAGCGGGGGATTCTACGGGCAGTACTTC.

This clonotype has only a few counts. This rearrangement joins TRBV19 to TRBJ2-7; D might be TRBD2 (5 bases). CDR3 length: 14 amino acids. The V gene's germline CDR1 is LNHDA and CDR2 SQIVND (reference sequence). Trimming shortened V by 3 bases and J by 4 bases, and 13 bases separated the two germline ends. The CDR3 is CASSIGGGNYEQYF. The CDR3 nucleotides read TGTGCCAGTAGTATCGGAGGTGGGAATTACGAGCAGTACTTC.

This clonotype occurred many times. V and J are TRBV20-1 and TRBJ2-7; D gene uncertain. CDR3 length: 13 amino acids. Trimming left V 7 bases short and J 0 bases short, with 13 bases between. Per germline, CDR1 DFQATT and CDR2 SNEGSKA (reference sequence). The CDR3 sequence is CSVDTPLSYEQYF. The DNA of the CDR3 is TGCAGTGTCGACACTCCACTCTCCTACGAGCAGTACTTC.

The rearrangement links TRBV29-1 to TRBJ2-2, with TRBD2 matching 8 bases. CDR1 is SQVTM, CDR2 ANQGSEA, per germline. The length of the CDR3 is 13 residues. Trimming took 6 bases from V and 1 from J; bases not matched to a gene: 1. Here the CDR3 DNA reads TGCAGCGTAGCGGGGGAGAACACCGGGGAGCTGTTTTTT. Translating gives CSVAGENTGELFF.

This chain joins TRBV10-3 and TRBJ2-7; possible D gene TRBD2, 7 bases. V lost 2 bases and J lost 3, with 14 bases in between. The CDR3 runs 15 residues. Germline V lookup: CDR1 ENHRY, CDR2 SYGVKD. CDR3 amino acids: CAISEPTGGHYEQYF. The CDR3 DNA follows: TGTGCCATCAGTGAGCCCACCGGGGGGCACTACGAGCAGTACTTC.

This clonotype was picked up many times. The rearrangement joins TRBV7-2 to TRBJ2-1; 9 nucleotides agree with TRBD1. The V gene end was trimmed by 11 bases and the J gene end by 4 bases; junction bases not matched to a gene: 15. This CDR3 region has 16 residues. Germline V gives CDR1 SGHTA, CDR2 FQGNSA. CDR3 region: CARRPGQGISYNEQFF. In nucleotides, the CDR3 is TGTGCCCGCCGACCCGGACAGGGGATTTCGTACAATGAGCAGTTCTTC.

In this sample, this clonotype turned up a few times. At one boundary the junction diverges from the germline segment, which might be a read error. The chain combines TRBV10-3 with TRBJ2-6, with D perhaps TRBD1 (5 bases). This CDR3 spans 15 amino acids. CDR1 and CDR2 from the germline V gene are ENHRY and SYGVKD. In DNA form, the CDR3 reads TGTGCCATCAGTGAGTCTGGCTCTGGGGCCGACGTCCTGACTTTC. Translated, it gives CAISESGSGADVLTF.

A note on this clonotype: The CDR3 does not close with the conserved phenylalanine or tryptophan, likely indicating a read error. No DNA is shown, since the ends of the CDR3 on it are uncertain; the CDR3 is the one TCRdb lists. The V call is TRBV3-1, the J call TRBJ2-7. The germline CDR1 and CDR2 sequences are LGHDT and YNNKEL (reference sequence). The length of the CDR3 is 13 amino acids, counting both ends. This CDR3 reads CASSQDRYYERYL.

This clonotype appeared many times. CDR3 nucleotide sequence: TGCAGCGTTACTATAGGCTTGGCCTACAATGAGCAGTTCTTC. Amino acids: CSVTIGLAYNEQFF. The chain recombines TRBV29-1 with TRBJ2-1; D gene uncertain. CDR1 is SQVTM and CDR2 is ANQGSEA in the germline V gene. Trimming took off 5 bases at V and 2 bases at J, with 13 bases between the two ends. CDR3 length: 14 amino acids.

This clonotype was found many times. V and J are TRBV6-5 and TRBJ2-7, with D perhaps TRBD1 or TRBD2 (5 bases each). Trimming stripped 5 bases from V and 4 bases from J, with 12 bases between. Germline CDR1 and CDR2: MNHEY and SVGAGI. The length of the CDR3 is 13 residues. The CDR3 protein is CASSQSEGYEQYF. For the CDR3, the DNA is TGTGCCAGCAGTCAGTCAGAGGGGTACGAGCAGTACTTC.

Comments on this clonotype: The conserved closing phenylalanine or tryptophan is absent in this CDR3, likely reflecting a read error. The rearrangement joins TRBV18 to TRBJ2-4; unclear D gene. V was pared by 0 bases and J by 0 bases, with 9 bases between. The CDR3 sequence is 16 residues long. Germline CDR1 and CDR2: KGHSH and LQKENI. CDR3 residues: CASSPPEQIAKNIQYL. The CDR3 DNA is TGTGCCAGCTCACCACCGGAACAAATAGCCAAAAACATTCAGTACCTC.

On this clonotype itself: This may stem from a read error, because a much larger clone lies one nucleotide away. The genes are TRBV28 and TRBJ1-5; no clear D. This CDR3 is 15 amino acids long. V was pared by 2 bases and J by 5 bases, with 13 bases between. Germline V gives CDR1 MDHEN, CDR2 SYDVKM. CDR3 bases: TGTGCCAGCAGTTTAAGATCAGTCGGGGATCAGCCCCAGCATTTT. Residues: CASSLRSVGDQPQHF.

This clonotype showed up many times. V is TRBV5-1 and J is TRBJ2-6, with a weak D call TRBD2 (5 bases). V lost 0 bases and J 0 bases, leaving 10 bases between the germline ends. Per the germline V gene, CDR1 is SGHRS and CDR2 is YFSETQ. The CDR3 loop spans 17 amino acids. The CDR3 is CASSLDLAFSGANVLTF. In nucleotides, the CDR3 is TGCGCCAGCAGCTTGGATCTAGCCTTCTCTGGGGCCAACGTCCTGACTTTC.